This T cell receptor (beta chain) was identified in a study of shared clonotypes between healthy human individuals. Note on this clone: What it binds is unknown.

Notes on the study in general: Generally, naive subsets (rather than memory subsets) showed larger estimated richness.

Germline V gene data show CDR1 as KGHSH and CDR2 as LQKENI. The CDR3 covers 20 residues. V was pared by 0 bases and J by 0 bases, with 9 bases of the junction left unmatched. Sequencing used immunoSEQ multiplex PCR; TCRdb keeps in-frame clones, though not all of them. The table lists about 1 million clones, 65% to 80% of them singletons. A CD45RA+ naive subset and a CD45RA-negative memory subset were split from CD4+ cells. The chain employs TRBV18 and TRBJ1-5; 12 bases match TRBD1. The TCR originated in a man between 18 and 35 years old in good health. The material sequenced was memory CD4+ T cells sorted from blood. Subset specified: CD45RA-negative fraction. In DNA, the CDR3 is TGTGCCAGCTCACCACCCATTAGGGACAGGGGGCTGTATAGCAATCAGCCCCAGCATTTT. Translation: CASSPPIRDRGLYSNQPQHF. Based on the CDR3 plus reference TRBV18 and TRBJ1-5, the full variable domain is NAGVMQNPRHLVRRRGQEARLRCSPMKGHSHVYWYRQLPEEGLKFMVYLQKENIIDESGMPKERFSAEFPKEGPSILRIQQVVRGDSAAYFCASSPPIRDRGLYSNQPQHFGDGTRLSIL.